Listed below are T cell receptor beta chains from one sample, sequenced in a study of blood T cell repertoires in COVID-19. Sequenced by immunoSEQ multiplex PCR; TCRdb stores in-frame clones only, minus some. The table includes some 130,000 clones, 75% to 90% detected once. The sample consisted of peripheral blood. All receptors derive from a human donor in a cohort sampled during active COVID-19. Each CDR3 is given with its conserved first and last residue. The D gene is left open where the match is weak. Where a row states a size, it is once, few, many or the class of an expanded clone; other rows omit it.

>TRBJ1-5|.|.|TRBV5-6
TGTGCCAGCAGCGTTGGTGGAGGGCTAGGCAATCAGCCCCAGCATTTT
CASSVGGGLGNQPQHF
>TRBJ1-1|.|.|TRBV5-4
TGTGCCAGCAGTACCCACAGGGTAAAGAACACTGAAGCTTTCTTT
CASSTHRVKNTEAFF
>TRBJ1-1|.|.|TRBV5-5
TGTGCCAGCAGCTTGCAAGACAAGCACACTGAAGCTTTCTTT
CASSLQDKHTEAFF
>TRBJ1-5|.|.|TRBV7-2
TGTGCCAGCAGCTTAGTCCAGGGAGGTGTTCAGCCCCAGCATTTT
CASSLVQGGVQPQHF
>TRBJ2-3|.|once|TRBV11-2
TGTGCCAGCAGCTTAGTGGGGGGATTCACAGATACGCAGTATTTT
CASSLVGGFTDTQYF
>TRBJ2-6|.|.|TRBV5-5
TGTGCCAGCAGACCTATAAGCTCTGGGGCCAACGTCCTGACTTTC
CASRPISSGANVLTF
>TRBJ1-2|.|once|TRBV6-2/TRBV6-3
TGTGCCAGCAGTTACACTTCTAACTATGGCTACACCTTC
CASSYTSNYGYTF
>TRBJ2-4|.|.|TRBV6-5
TGTGCCAGCAGTTACGGGCTAGCGAAAAACATTCAGTACTTC
CASSYGLAKNIQYF
>TRBJ1-2|.|.|TRBV5-1
TGCGCCAGCAGCTTGCAGGGCTATGGCTACACCTTC
CASSLQGYGYTF
>TRBJ1-4|TRBD1|once|TRBV10-3
TGTGCCATCAGCACAGGGGAAACTAATGAAAAACTGTTTTTT
CAISTGETNEKLFF
>TRBJ1-2|TRBD1|.|TRBV9
TGTGCCAGCAGCGTAGAGGGGGGACAGGGAGATGGCTACACCTTC
CASSVEGGQGDGYTF
>TRBJ2-1|.|.|TRBV5-1
TGCGCCAGCAGCTTGGGTCCCTACTACAATGAGCAGTTCTTC
CASSLGPYYNEQFF
>TRBJ2-1|.|.|TRBV5-1
TGCGCCAGCAGCGTGGAAACTAAGTCCGGGGGGTTCTTC
CASSVETKSGGFF
>TRBJ1-5|.|medium-sized|TRBV6-1
TGTGCCAGCAGTGAAGCGGGCGGGAGCGACCAGCCCCAGCATTTT
CASSEAGGSDQPQHF
>TRBJ1-1|TRBD1|.|TRBV10-3
TGTGCCATCAGTGAGTCGGGACAGGAAACTGAAGCTTTCTTT
CAISESGQETEAFF
>TRBJ1-2|.|once|TRBV5-8
TGTGCCAGCAGCTTGATCAGGGTATATGGCTACACCTTC
CASSLIRVYGYTF
>TRBJ1-6|TRBD1|once|TRBV9
TGTGCCAGCAGCTGGGGGACAGGGGTTAATTCACCCCTCCACTTT
CASSWGTGVNSPLHF
>TRBJ2-2|TRBD2|few|TRBV5-1
TGCGCCAGCAGCTCGTTGGTAGCGGGAGGGCCGAACACCGGGGAGCTGTTTTTT
CASSSLVAGGPNTGELFF
>TRBJ2-7|.|.|TRBV4-3
TGCGCCAGCAGCCTTACAGGGTATAGCGAGCAGTACTTC
CASSLTGYSEQYF
>TRBJ1-1|TRBD1|few|TRBV9
TGTGCCAGCAGCGTAGGGACAGGGACTGAAGCTTTCTTT
CASSVGTGTEAFF